Below, 13 T cell receptor beta chains from the same sample are listed, as sequenced in a study of early stage breast cancer tumors. Assay: immunoSEQ multiplex PCR; the TCRdb copy retains only in-frame clones and omits some. The sample has some 20,000 clones, 80% to 90% seen once. The sequenced sample was blood. These receptors came from a person aged 70 to 85 with breast cancer.

The chain joins TRBV5-6 to TRBJ2-2; D is uncertain. Germline V gene lookup returns CDR1 SGHDT and CDR2 YYEEEE. The CDR3 runs to 13 residues. Trimming took off 2 bases at V and 4 bases at J, with 6 bases between the two ends. The CDR3 DNA reads as TGTGCCAGCAGCTTCGGTTTCACCGGGGAGCTGTTTTTT. Protein sequence: CASSFGFTGELFF.

The chain uses TRBV6-1 and TRBJ1-1, with D possibly being TRBD1 (6 bases). The germline V gene encodes CDR1 MNHNS and CDR2 SASEGT. Trimming removed 4 bases at V and 7 bases at J, with 10 bases between. The CDR3 length is 12 residues. In nucleotides, the CDR3 is TGTGCCAGCAGTGCCGGACAGATTGAAGCTTTCTTT. Residues: CASSAGQIEAFF.

V usage is TRBV7-9 and J usage is TRBJ2-5, with D possibly TRBD1 on 6 matching bases. The CDR3 runs 14 residues. Germline CDR1 reads SEHNR; CDR2 reads FQNEAQ (reference sequence). V lost 3 bases, J lost 3 bases, and 11 bases lay in between. CDR3 sequence: CASSFDYREETQYF. The CDR3 coding sequence is TGTGCCAGCAGCTTCGATTACAGGGAAGAGACCCAGTACTTC.

The gene calls are TRBV4-1 and TRBJ2-3; the D is unclear. Looked up from germline, CDR1 is MGHRA and CDR2 is YSYEKL. The ends were cut back, 0 bases at V and 2 bases at J, with 12 bases in the middle. This CDR3 has 16 residues. The CDR3 is CASSQDPRLNTDTQYF. For the CDR3, the DNA is TGCGCCAGCAGCCAAGATCCTCGTCTTAACACAGATACGCAGTATTTT.

The chain uses TRBV28 and TRBJ2-7; 9 nucleotides line up with TRBD1. Trimming took 7 bases from V and 2 from J; bases not matched to a gene: 9. Germline CDR1 and CDR2: MDHEN and SYDVKM. The CDR3 sequence is 15 residues long. CDR3 coding DNA: TGTGCCAGCAAACAGACCGGGACAGGGCCCTACGAGCAGTACTTC. It encodes CASKQTGTGPYEQYF.

V is TRBV29-1 and J is TRBJ2-2; 11 bases fit TRBD1. In germline, CDR1 is SQVTM, CDR2 ANQGSEA. V gave up 4 bases and J gave up 4 bases; unmatched junction bases: 2. The CDR3 is 14 residues long. The CDR3 loop is CSVGGTGGTGELFF. The DNA of the CDR3 is TGCAGCGTTGGCGGGACAGGGGGCACCGGGGAGCTGTTTTTT.

The rearrangement links TRBV10-3 to TRBJ2-7; 7 bases are shared with TRBD1. V was pared by 4 bases and J by 2 bases, with 11 bases of the junction left unmatched. CDR3 length: 16 residues. CDR1 is ENHRY, CDR2 SYGVKD, per germline. DNA for the CDR3: TGTGCCATCAGTGGGCCCCGGGACAGCGTAGCCTACGAGCAGTACTTC. This gives the protein CAISGPRDSVAYEQYF.

CDR3 loop: CASSPLTSGGTQYF. CDR3 coding DNA: TGTGCCAGCAGTCCACTGACTAGCGGGGGTACGCAGTATTTT. The chain carries TRBV6-5 and TRBJ2-3; TRBD2 matches at 12 bases. Germline V CDR1 and CDR2: MNHEY, SVGAGI. This CDR3 comprises 14 residues. Unmatched junction bases numbered 5, after V lost 5 bases and J lost 8 bases.

The V gene is TRBV5-1, the J gene TRBJ2-3; 9 bases align to TRBD2. Germline CDR1 SGHRS, CDR2 YFSETQ. Germline trimming cut 1 base from V and 4 bases from J; bases unmatched to any gene: 10. This CDR3 comprises 17 residues. The CDR3, as DNA: TGCGCCAGCAGCTTGCGTGGGGGACTAGCTAAGGCAGATACGCAGTATTTT. The encoded protein is CASSLRGGLAKADTQYF. Full variable domain (missing parts from reference TRBV5-1 and TRBJ2-3): KAGVTQTPRYLIKTRGQQVTLSCSPISGHRSVSWYQQTPGQGLQFLFEYFSETQRNKGNFPGRFSGRQFSNSRSEMNVSTLELGDSALYLCASSLRGGLAKADTQYFGPGTRLTVL.

In nucleotides, the CDR3 is TGCGCCAGCAGCTTGTGGGCAGGGGCTGGGGCCAACGTCCTGACTTTC. Translated: CASSLWAGAGANVLTF. V gene TRBV5-1 combines with J gene TRBJ2-6, with a possible D match to TRBD1 (6 bases). Between the trimmed V and J ends, which lost 1 base and 2 bases, there was a span of 10 bases. The germline gives CDR1 SGHRS, CDR2 YFSETQ. This CDR3 is built from 16 residues.

This clone occurred a few times. The CDR3 region has the DNA TGCGCCAGCGTGGGCGGGACCTATAATTCACCCCTCCACTTT. It specifies CASVGGTYNSPLHF. This chain uses TRBV10-2 with TRBJ1-6; no clear D gene. CDR1 is WSHSY and CDR2 is SAAADI in the germline V gene. Deletions cut 8 bases from V and 2 bases from J, with 10 bases between. The CDR3 loop spans 14 amino acids.

The J gene is TRBJ1-4, the V gene TRBV5-1; D is uncertain. In germline, CDR1 is SGHRS, CDR2 YFSETQ. The ends were cut back, 4 bases at V and 6 bases at J, with 13 bases in the middle. The CDR3 contains 14 residues. This CDR3 is CASSPGSGDEKLFF. The CDR3 bases are TGCGCCAGCAGCCCTGGGTCCGGGGATGAAAAACTGTTTTTT.

V gene TRBV6-1 combines with J gene TRBJ2-7, with TRBD2 matching 9 bases. Germline CDR1 MNHNS, CDR2 SASEGT. V gave up 4 bases and J gave up 3 bases; unmatched junction bases: 10. The CDR3 length is 16 residues. The CDR3 here is CASSAFSGGNIYEQYF. DNA for the CDR3: TGTGCCAGCAGTGCCTTTAGCGGGGGTAATATCTACGAGCAGTACTTC.